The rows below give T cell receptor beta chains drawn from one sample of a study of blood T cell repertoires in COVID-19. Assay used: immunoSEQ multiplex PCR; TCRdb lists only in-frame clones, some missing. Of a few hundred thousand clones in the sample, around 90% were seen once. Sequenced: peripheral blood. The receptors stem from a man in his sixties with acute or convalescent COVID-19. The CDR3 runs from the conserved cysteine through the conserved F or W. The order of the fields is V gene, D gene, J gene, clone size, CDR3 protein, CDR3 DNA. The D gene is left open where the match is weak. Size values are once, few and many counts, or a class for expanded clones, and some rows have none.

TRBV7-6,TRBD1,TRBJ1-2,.,CASSSIGGQGGNYGYTF,TGTGCCAGCAGCTCTATCGGGGGACAGGGGGGGAACTATGGCTACACCTTC
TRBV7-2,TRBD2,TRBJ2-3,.,CASSQGLAFGSDTQYF,TGTGCCAGCAGCCAGGGACTAGCGTTTGGATCAGATACGCAGTATTTT
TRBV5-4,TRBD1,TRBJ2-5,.,CASSWGTGIGTQYF,TGTGCCAGCAGCTGGGGGACAGGGATCGGGACCCAGTACTTC
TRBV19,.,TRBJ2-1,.,CASSHRARRQDNEQFF,TGTGCCAGTAGTCACAGGGCGCGGAGGCAGGACAATGAGCAGTTCTTC
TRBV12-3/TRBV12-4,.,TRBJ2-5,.,CASGPQYQETQYF,TGTGCCAGCGGGCCCCAGTACCAAGAGACCCAGTACTTC
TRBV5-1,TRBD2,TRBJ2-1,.,CASSPGTSGEYNEQFF,TGCGCCAGCAGCCCAGGGACTAGCGGGGAATACAATGAGCAGTTCTTC
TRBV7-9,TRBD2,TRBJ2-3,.,CASSYETSGGATDTQYF,TGTGCCAGCAGCTATGAGACTAGCGGGGGGGCAACAGATACGCAGTATTTT
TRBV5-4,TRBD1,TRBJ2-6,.,CASSWGTGTGANVLTF,TGTGCCAGCAGCTGGGGGACAGGGACTGGGGCCAACGTCCTGACTTTC
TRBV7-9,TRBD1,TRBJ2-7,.,CASSHTGGSYEQYF,TGTGCCAGCAGCCATACAGGGGGCTCTTACGAGCAGTACTTC
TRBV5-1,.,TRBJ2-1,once,CASGGYEQFF,TGCGCCAGCGGAGGCTATGAGCAGTTCTTC
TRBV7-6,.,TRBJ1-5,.,CASSPSAAGGNQPQHF,TGTGCCAGCAGCCCCTCGGCCGCGGGAGGCAATCAGCCCCAGCATTTT
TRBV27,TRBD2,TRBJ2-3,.,CASSFRTSSMGADTQYF,TGTGCCAGCAGTTTTCGGACTAGCTCTATGGGGGCAGATACGCAGTATTTT
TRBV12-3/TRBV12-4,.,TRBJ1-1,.,CASSQGVEAFF,TGTGCCAGCTCCCAGGGCGTTGAAGCTTTCTTT
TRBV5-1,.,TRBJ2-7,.,CASSLVQYEQYF,TGCGCCAGCAGCTTGGTACAGTACGAGCAGTACTTC
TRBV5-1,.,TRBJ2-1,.,CASSLYNEQFF,TGCGCCAGCAGCCTATACAATGAGCAGTTCTTC
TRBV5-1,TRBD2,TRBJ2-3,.,CASSLALAGSTDTQYF,TGCGCCAGCAGCTTGGCGCTAGCGGGGAGCACAGATACGCAGTATTTT
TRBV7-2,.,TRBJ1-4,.,CASSRNRVGEKLFF,TGTGCCAGCAGCCGGAACAGGGTAGGGGAAAAACTGTTTTTT
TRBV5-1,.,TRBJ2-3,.,CASSLDLGGDTQYF,TGCGCCAGCAGCTTGGATCTAGGCGGAGATACGCAGTATTTT
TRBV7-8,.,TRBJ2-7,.,CASSLAEQENF,TGTGCCAGCAGCTTAGCGGAACAGGAAAACTTC
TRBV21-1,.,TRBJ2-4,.,CASSKAGGQGGCGAKNIQYF,TGTGCCAGCAGCAAAGCAGGGGGACAGGGGGGCTGCGGGGCCAAAAACATTCAGTACTTC
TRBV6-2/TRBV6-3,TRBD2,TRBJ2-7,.,CASSYSSGGGEQYF,TGTGCCAGCAGTTACTCTAGCGGGGGCGGCGAGCAGTACTTC
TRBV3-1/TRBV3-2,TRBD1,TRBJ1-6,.,CASSLRQGAGSPLHF,TGTGCCAGCAGCCTACGACAGGGTGCGGGTTCACCCCTCCACTTT
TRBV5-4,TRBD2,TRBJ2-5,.,CASSTKRGGRFGETQYF,TGTGCCAGCAGCACAAAACGGGGGGGGCGTTTCGGGGAGACCCAGTACTTC
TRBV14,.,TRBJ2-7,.,CASSQVSGTYEQYF,TGTGCCAGCAGCCAAGTATCCGGGACCTACGAGCAGTACTTC
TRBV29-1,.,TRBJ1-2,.,CSVEGAEPNYGYTF,TGCAGCGTTGAAGGAGCGGAGCCTAACTATGGCTACACCTTC
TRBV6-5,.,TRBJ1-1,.,CASKDSKDEAFF,TGTGCCAGCAAGGACTCCAAGGATGAAGCTTTCTTT
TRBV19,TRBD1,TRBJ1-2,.,CASRTGPGGYTF,TGTGCCAGTAGGACAGGGCCGGGAGGCTACACCTTC
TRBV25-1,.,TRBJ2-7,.,CASSEYGFGYRVYEQYF,TGTGCCAGCAGTGAATACGGATTTGGGTACAGGGTCTACGAGCAGTACTTC
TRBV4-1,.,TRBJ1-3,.,CASSPGGGSGNTIYF,TGCGCCAGCAGCCCCGGCGGGGGATCTGGAAACACCATATATTTT
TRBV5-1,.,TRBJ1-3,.,CASSSGTGNTIYF,TGCGCCAGCAGCTCGGGGACTGGAAACACCATATATTTT
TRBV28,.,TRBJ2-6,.,CASSPDSSGANVLTF,TGTGCCAGCAGCCCTGACAGCTCTGGGGCCAACGTCCTGACTTTC
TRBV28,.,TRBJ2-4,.,CASTSQGRSKNIQYF,TGTGCCAGCACAAGTCAGGGTCGAAGCAAAAACATTCAGTACTTC
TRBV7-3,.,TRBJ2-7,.,CASSLGRAAYEQYF,TGTGCCAGCAGCTTGGGCAGGGCTGCCTACGAGCAGTACTTC
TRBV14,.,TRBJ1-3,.,CASSQDQARGNTIYF,TGTGCCAGCAGCCAAGATCAAGCACGGGGAAACACCATATATTTT